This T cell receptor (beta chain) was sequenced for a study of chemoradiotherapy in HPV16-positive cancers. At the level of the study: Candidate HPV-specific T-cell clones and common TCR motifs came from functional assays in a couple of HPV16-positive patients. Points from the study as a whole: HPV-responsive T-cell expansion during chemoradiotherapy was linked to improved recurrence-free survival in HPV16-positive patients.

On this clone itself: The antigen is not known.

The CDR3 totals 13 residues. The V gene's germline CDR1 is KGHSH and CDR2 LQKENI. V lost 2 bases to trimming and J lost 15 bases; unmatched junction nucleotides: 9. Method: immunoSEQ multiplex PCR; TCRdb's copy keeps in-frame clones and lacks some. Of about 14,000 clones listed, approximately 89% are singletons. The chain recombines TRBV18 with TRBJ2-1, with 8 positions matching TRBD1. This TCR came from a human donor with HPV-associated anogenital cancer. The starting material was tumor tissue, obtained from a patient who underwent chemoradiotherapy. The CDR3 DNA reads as TGTGCCAGCTCACCAAAATACGGACAGGGATCGTTCTTC. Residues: CASSPKYGQGSFF.